This T cell receptor beta chain was captured in a study of vaccination and CD4 T cells after COVID-19. Treatment reported: roughly 10-day PBMC culture with coronavirus spike peptide pools or control peptides (ViraFEST assay). With respect to this clonotype: Its antigen is unidentified.

An Oncomine TCR Beta short-read assay was used to sequence the DNA from cultured CD4+ T cells. TCRdb itself ran the PCR reads through MiXCR, one entry per CDR3 protein. Among 20,000 to 30,000 distinct CDR3 sequences listed, over 60% were seen once. Study outcomes and limitations: From a median of about 21 to 40, SARS-CoV-2-reactive clonotypes increased, though not significantly. Relatively few convalescent patients were studied, without early post-infection timepoints.

The source was CD4+ T cells from blood, cultured in vitro, collected after SARS-CoV-2 vaccination. This clonotype was obtained from a human donor who received a COVID-19 vaccine.

CDR3 in DNA: TGCAGTGCTAGAGGTCCAGGGGAGGGGACCCAGTACTTC. Its translation: CSARGPGEGTQYF. The chain couples TRBV20-1 to TRBJ2-5, with D tentatively TRBD2 (7 bases). The germline gives CDR1 DFQATT, CDR2 SNEGSKA (reference sequence). V was shortened by 1 base and J by 7 bases, with 13 bases between the two germline ends. This CDR3 spans 13 amino acids.